The rows below give T cell receptor beta chains drawn from one sample of a study of OX40 agonist ivuxolimab in advanced cancers. This table comes from immunoSEQ multiplex PCR, and its TCRdb copy is limited to in-frame clones, with some not included. Among tens of thousands of clones listed, 70% to 90% were seen once. Sequenced here: CD4+ or CD8+ T cells sorted from blood, sampled in a trial of the OX40 agonist ivuxolimab. Receptors were obtained from an adult with an advanced solid tumor such as melanoma, head and neck, liver or kidney cancer. The CDR3 runs from the conserved cysteine through the conserved F or W. D genes are given only for firm matches. Rows give clone size only sometimes, using once, few, many, or a class for an expanded clone.

D,V,size,length,J,CDR3,DNA
NA,TRBV6-5,NA,12,TRBJ1-2,CASSNAGIGYTF,TGTGCCAGCAGTAACGCAGGGATTGGCTACACCTTC
NA,TRBV27,NA,13,TRBJ2-7,CASSLSADRWKYF,TGTGCCAGCAGTTTATCGGCAGACAGGTGGAAGTACTTC
TRBD2,TRBV28,once,17,TRBJ2-5,CASSLGPGLAGVETQYF,TGTGCCAGCAGTTTAGGGCCCGGACTAGCGGGAGTGGAGACCCAGTACTTC
NA,TRBV18,NA,13,TRBJ2-5,CASSPGNQETQYF,TGTGCCAGCTCACCAGGGAATCAAGAGACCCAGTACTTC
TRBD1,TRBV5-5,NA,18,TRBJ2-3,CASSLRLQTGGSTDTQYF,TGTGCCAGCAGCTTGCGATTACAGACAGGGGGCAGCACAGATACGCAGTATTTT
TRBD1,TRBV7-2,NA,13,TRBJ2-7,CASSLGDRGEQYF,TGTGCCAGCAGCTTAGGGGACAGGGGCGAGCAGTACTTC
TRBD1,TRBV7-2,once,13,TRBJ1-2,CASSPGGGGGYTF,TGTGCCAGCAGCCCAGGGGGGGGCGGTGGCTACACCTTC
TRBD1,TRBV2,NA,15,TRBJ2-5,CASSEVGTGKETQYF,TGTGCCAGCAGTGAAGTTGGGACAGGGAAAGAGACCCAGTACTTC
NA,TRBV18,NA,15,TRBJ2-7,CASSPRGTPSGEQYF,TGTGCCAGCTCACCACGGGGGACGCCTTCGGGCGAGCAGTACTTC
NA,TRBV19,NA,12,TRBJ2-5,CASSKGRETQYF,TGTGCCAGTAGTAAAGGGAGGGAGACCCAGTACTTC
NA,TRBV30,NA,13,TRBJ1-5,CAWSVGLNQPQHF,TGTGCCTGGAGTGTAGGTCTGAATCAGCCCCAGCATTTT